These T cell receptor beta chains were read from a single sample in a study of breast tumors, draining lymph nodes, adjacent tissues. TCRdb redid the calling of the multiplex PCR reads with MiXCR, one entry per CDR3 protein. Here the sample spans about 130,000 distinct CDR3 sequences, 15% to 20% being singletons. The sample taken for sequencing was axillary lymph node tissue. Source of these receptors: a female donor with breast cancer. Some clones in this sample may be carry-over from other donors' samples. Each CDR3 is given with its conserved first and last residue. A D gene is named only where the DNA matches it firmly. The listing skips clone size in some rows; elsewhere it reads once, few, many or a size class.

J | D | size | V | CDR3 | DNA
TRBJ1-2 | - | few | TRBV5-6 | CASSLDLGGAYGYTF | TGTGCCAGCAGCTTGGATCTAGGGGGGGCCTATGGCTACACCTTC
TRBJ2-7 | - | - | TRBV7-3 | CASTFSRDNSYEQYF | TGTGCCAGCACCTTCTCGCGGGACAACTCCTACGAGCAGTACTTC
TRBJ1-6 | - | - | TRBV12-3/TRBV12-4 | CASSAGGGGGTPLHF | TGTGCCAGCAGTGCCGGGGGGGGAGGGGGAACACCCCTCCACTTT
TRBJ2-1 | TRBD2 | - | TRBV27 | CASSFSFRGRFNEQFF | TGTGCCAGCAGTTTTTCTTTCCGCGGGAGGTTCAATGAGCAGTTCTTC
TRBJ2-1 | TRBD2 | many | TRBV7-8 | CASSLASGGASTNEQFF | TGTGCCAGCAGCTTAGCTAGCGGGGGGGCCTCCACCAATGAGCAGTTCTTC
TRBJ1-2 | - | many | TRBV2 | CASSDWVISGYTF | TGTGCCAGCAGTGATTGGGTGATTTCTGGCTACACCTTC
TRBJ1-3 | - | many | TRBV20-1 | CSARDRPTRAVYTIYF | TGCAGTGCTAGAGATCGACCAACACGGGCAGTGTACACCATATATTTT
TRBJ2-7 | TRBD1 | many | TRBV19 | CASRRGQASYEQYF | TGTGCCAGTAGAAGGGGACAGGCCTCCTACGAGCAGTACTTC
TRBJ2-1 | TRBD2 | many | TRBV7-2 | CASSKTSGGDYNEQFF | TGTGCCAGCAGCAAGACTAGCGGGGGGGACTACAATGAGCAGTTCTTC
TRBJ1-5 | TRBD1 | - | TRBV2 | CASSNRQGLTLLNQPQHF | TGTGCCAGCAGTAACCGACAGGGGCTCACTCTCCTGAATCAGCCCCAGCATTTT
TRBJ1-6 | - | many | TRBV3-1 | CASSPTGQYNSPLHF | TGTGCCAGCAGCCCAACAGGACAGTATAATTCACCCCTCCACTTT
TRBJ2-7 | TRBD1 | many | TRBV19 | CASSLTGVVAYEQYF | TGTGCCAGTAGCCTGACAGGGGTGGTTGCCTACGAGCAGTACTTC
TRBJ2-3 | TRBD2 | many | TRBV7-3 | CASSPRLADNTDTQYF | TGTGCCAGCAGCCCGCGACTAGCGGACAACACAGATACGCAGTATTTT
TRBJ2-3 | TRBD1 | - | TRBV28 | CASSSGTGDTQYF | TGTGCCAGCAGTTCGGGGACAGGCGATACGCAGTATTTT
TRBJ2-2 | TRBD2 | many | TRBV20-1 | CSARTSGGVTGELFF | TGCAGTGCTCGGACTAGCGGGGGTGTCACCGGGGAGCTGTTTTTT
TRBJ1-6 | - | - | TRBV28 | CASCRGNSYNSPLHF | TGTGCCAGCTGTAGGGGTAACTCCTATAATTCACCCCTCCACTTT
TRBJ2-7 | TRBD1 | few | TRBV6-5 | CASGYDRGLPYEQYF | TGTGCCAGCGGTTACGACAGGGGGCTCCCCTACGAGCAGTACTTC
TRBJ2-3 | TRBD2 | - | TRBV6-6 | CASSYRGGTSHTDTQYF | TGTGCCAGCAGTTACCGGGGCGGGACTAGTCACACAGATACGCAGTATTTT
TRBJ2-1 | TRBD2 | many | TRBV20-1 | CSARDLSGKAREQFF | TGCAGTGCTAGAGATCTTAGCGGGAAGGCGAGAGAGCAGTTCTTC
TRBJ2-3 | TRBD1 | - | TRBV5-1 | CASSSSGTGVGDTQYF | TGCGCCAGCAGCTCCTCCGGGACAGGGGTGGGAGATACGCAGTATTTT
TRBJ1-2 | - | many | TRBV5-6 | CASSLANNILLDGYTF | TGTGCCAGCAGCTTGGCCAACAACATACTCCTCGATGGCTACACCTTC
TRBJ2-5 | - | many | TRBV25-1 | CASSVSGGPQETQYF | TGTGCCAGCAGTGTTTCCGGGGGGCCTCAAGAGACCCAGTACTTC
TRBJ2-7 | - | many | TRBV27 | CASSPVGESYEQYF | TGTGCCAGCAGTCCCGTGGGGGAGTCCTACGAGCAGTACTTC
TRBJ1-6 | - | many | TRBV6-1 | CASSDGGHYNSPLHF | TGTGCCAGCAGTGATGGGGGACACTATAATTCACCCCTCCACTTT
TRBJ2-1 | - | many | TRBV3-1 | CASSHLSNEQFF | TGTGCCAGCAGCCATCTGTCCAATGAGCAGTTCTTC
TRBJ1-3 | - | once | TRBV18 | CACSPSGGRRNTIYF | TGTGCCTGCTCACCGAGTGGAGGACGGCGGAACACCATATATTTT
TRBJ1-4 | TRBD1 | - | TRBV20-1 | CSAVDRVGCEKLFF | TGCAGTGCAGTGGACAGGGTCGGTTGTGAAAAACTGTTTTTT
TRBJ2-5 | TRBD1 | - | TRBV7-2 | CASSKNRGYQETQYF | TGTGCCAGCAGCAAGAACAGGGGGTACCAAGAGACCCAGTACTTC
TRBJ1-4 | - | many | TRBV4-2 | CASSQEEQGTTNEKLFF | TGTGCCAGCAGCCAAGAGGAGCAGGGGACGACTAATGAAAAACTGTTTTTT
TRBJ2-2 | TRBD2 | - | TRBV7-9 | CASSLRGGGPENTGELFF | TGTGCCAGCAGCTTGAGGGGCGGGGGGCCTGAGAACACCGGGGAGCTGTTTTTT
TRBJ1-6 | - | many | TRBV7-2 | CASSSYNSPLHF | TGTGCCAGCAGTTCCTATAATTCACCCCTCCACTTT
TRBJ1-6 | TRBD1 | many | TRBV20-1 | CSAKPGTDNNSPLHF | TGCAGTGCTAAACCCGGGACAGATAATAATTCACCCCTCCACTTT
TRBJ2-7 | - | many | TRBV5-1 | CASSLEQNSYEQYF | TGCGCCAGCAGCTTGGAACAGAACTCCTACGAGCAGTACTTC
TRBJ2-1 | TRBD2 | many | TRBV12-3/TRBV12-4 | CASSFSGGAGEQFF | TGTGCCAGCAGTTTTTCCGGGGGGGCGGGTGAGCAGTTCTTC
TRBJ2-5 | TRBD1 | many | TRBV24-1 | CATSDFPTGPQETQYF | TGTGCCACCAGTGATTTCCCGACAGGGCCCCAAGAGACCCAGTACTTC
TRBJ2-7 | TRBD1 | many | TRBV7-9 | CASSRDREQYF | TGTGCCAGCAGCCGGGACAGAGAGCAGTACTTC
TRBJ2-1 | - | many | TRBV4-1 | CASSQSGNEQFF | TGCGCCAGCAGCCAAAGCGGAAATGAGCAGTTCTTC
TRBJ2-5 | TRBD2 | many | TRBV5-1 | CASSLGTSGGMETQYF | TGCGCCAGCAGCTTGGGGACTAGCGGGGGGATGGAGACCCAGTACTTC
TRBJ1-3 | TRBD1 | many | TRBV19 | CASYDRGQGNTIYF | TGTGCCAGTTACGACAGGGGGCAAGGAAACACCATATATTTT
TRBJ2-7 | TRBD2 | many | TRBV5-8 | CASSPPAGGSYEQYF | TGTGCCAGCAGCCCGCCCGCGGGAGGATCCTACGAGCAGTACTTC
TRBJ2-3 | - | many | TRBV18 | CASSPSTDTQYF | TGTGCCAGCAGCCCCAGCACAGATACGCAGTATTTT
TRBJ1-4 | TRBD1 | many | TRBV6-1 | CASSFPGQGYEKLFF | TGTGCCAGCAGTTTTCCGGGACAGGGTTATGAAAAACTGTTTTTT
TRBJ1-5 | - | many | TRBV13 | CASSVGPYQPQHF | TGTGCCAGCAGCGTTGGTCCGTATCAGCCCCAGCATTTT
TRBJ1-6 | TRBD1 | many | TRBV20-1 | CSARDSRTGYNSPLHF | TGCAGTGCTAGAGATTCCCGGACAGGGTACAATTCACCCCTCCACTTT
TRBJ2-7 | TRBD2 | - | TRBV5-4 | CASSSPSGAYEQYF | TGTGCCAGCAGCTCCCCTAGCGGCGCCTACGAACAGTACTTC
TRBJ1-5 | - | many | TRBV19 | CASSDIGSGYQPQHF | TGTGCCAGTAGTGATATAGGGTCAGGCTATCAGCCCCAGCATTTT
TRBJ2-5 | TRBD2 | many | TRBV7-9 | CASNLAGVGETQYF | TGTGCCAGCAACTTAGCGGGAGTTGGGGAGACCCAGTACTTC
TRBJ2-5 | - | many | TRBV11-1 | CASSLRGATRETQYF | TGTGCCAGCAGCTTACGGGGGGCTACGAGGGAGACCCAGTACTTC
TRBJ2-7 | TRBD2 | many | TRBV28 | CASSGLAGEVF | TGTGCCAGCAGTGGACTAGCGGGAGAAGTTTTT
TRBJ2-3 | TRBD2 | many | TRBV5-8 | CASTQRPGTSVTDTQYF | TGTGCCAGCACCCAAAGGCCCGGGACTAGCGTCACAGATACGCAGTATTTT
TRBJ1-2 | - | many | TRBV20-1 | CSARDADKGLDGYTF | TGCAGTGCTCGAGATGCAGACAAAGGTCTGGATGGCTACACCTTC
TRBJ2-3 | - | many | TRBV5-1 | CASSLDEFTADTQYF | TGCGCCAGCAGCTTGGATGAATTTACAGCAGATACGCAGTATTTT
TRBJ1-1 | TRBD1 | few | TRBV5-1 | CASSLGQGANEAFF | TGCGCCAGCAGCCTGGGACAGGGGGCTAATGAAGCTTTCTTT
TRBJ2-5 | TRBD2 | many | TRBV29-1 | CSAGVGGETQYF | TGCAGCGCCGGGGTGGGGGGGGAGACCCAGTACTTC
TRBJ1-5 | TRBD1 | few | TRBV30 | CAWSEGQATSNQPQHF | TGTGCCTGGAGTGAGGGACAGGCAACGAGCAATCAGCCCCAGCATTTT
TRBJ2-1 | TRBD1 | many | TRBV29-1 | CSGGQTNEQFF | TGCAGCGGGGGACAGACTAATGAGCAGTTCTTC
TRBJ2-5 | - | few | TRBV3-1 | CASSQLRDTESQETQYF | TGTGCCAGCAGCCAGCTGCGGGACACAGAAAGTCAAGAGACCCAGTACTTC
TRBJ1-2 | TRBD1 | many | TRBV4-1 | CASSQEDRGYGYTF | TGCGCCAGCAGCCAAGAAGACAGGGGCTATGGCTACACCTTC
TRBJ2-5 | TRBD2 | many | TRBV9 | CASSVADSGGETQYF | TGTGCCAGCAGCGTAGCTGATAGCGGGGGAGAGACCCAGTACTTC
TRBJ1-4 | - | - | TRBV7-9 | CASSLVRSHNEKLSF | TGTGCCAGCAGCTTAGTTAGGAGTCATAATGAAAAACTGTCTTTT